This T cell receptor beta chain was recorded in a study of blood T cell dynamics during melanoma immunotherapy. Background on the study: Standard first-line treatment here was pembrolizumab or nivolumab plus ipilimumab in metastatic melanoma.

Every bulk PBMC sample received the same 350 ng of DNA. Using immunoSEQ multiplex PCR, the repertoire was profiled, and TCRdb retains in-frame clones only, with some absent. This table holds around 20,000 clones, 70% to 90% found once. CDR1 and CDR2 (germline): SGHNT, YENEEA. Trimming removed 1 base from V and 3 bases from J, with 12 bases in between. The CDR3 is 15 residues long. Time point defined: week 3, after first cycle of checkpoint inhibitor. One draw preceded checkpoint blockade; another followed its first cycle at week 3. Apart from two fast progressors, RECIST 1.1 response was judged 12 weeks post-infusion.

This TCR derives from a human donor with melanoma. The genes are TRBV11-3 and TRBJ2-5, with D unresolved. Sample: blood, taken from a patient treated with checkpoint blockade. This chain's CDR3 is CASSLGVDAKETQYF. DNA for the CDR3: TGTGCCAGCAGCTTAGGGGTAGATGCAAAAGAGACCCAGTACTTC.